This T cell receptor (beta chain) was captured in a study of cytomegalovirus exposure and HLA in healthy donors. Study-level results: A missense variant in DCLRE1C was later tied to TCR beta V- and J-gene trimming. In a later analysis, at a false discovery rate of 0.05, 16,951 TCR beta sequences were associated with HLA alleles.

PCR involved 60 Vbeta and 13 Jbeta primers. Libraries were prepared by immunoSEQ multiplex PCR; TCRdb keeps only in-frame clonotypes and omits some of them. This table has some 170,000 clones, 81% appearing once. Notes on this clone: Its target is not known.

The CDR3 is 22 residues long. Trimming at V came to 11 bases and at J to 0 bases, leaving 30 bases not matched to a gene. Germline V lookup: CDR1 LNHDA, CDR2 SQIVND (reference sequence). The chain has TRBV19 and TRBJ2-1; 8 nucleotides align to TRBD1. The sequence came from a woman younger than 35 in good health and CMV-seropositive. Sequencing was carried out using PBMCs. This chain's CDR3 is CASVGRLHRGSQKVSSYNEQFF. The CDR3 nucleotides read TGTGCCTCAGTGGGCCGCCTCCACAGGGGGTCGCAAAAGGTTAGCTCCTACAATGAGCAGTTCTTC.